This TCR beta chain was sequenced in a study of blood T cell repertoires in COVID-19. Across the study: COVID-19 samples, acute and convalescent, were from the United States, Italy and Spain. T cells, B-cell-depleted T cells, or PBMCs supplied cDNA or gDNA.

In the original processing: Reference gene primer amplification gave estimated nucleated cell counts. Libraries were prepared by immunoSEQ multiplex PCR; TCRdb keeps only in-frame clonotypes and omits some of them. V, J and clone size were drawn from that table, and D and trimming were deduced from the DNA. The sample shows roughly 250,000 clones, approximately 91% of them seen only once. Losses at the gene ends were 7 bases for V and 5 bases for J; bases not matched to a gene: 11. The CDR3 totals 14 residues. CDR1 and CDR2 (germline): SGHRS, YFSETQ. The chain recombines TRBV5-1 with TRBJ2-5; the match to TRBD2 covers 7 bases. This TCR was recovered from a woman in her 30s with acute or convalescent COVID-19. The sequenced sample was peripheral blood. CDR3 protein: CASGRGGPDETQYF. CDR3 bases: TGCGCCAGCGGGAGGGGAGGGCCGGATGAGACCCAGTACTTC.